This T cell receptor beta chain was sequenced for a study of regulatory T cells in long-lasting Graves disease. Study-wide results and caveats: TCR diversity was lower in persistent than newly diagnosed Graves' disease.

With iRepertoire HTBI primers and Arm-PCR of CDR3 regions, TCR beta libraries were built. TCRdb independently ran MiXCR on the multiplex PCR reads; one entry per CDR3 protein. In the table there are 400,000 to 500,000 distinct CDR3 sequences, roughly 15% of which are singletons. This clonotype has ten or more counts. Its antigen is as yet unknown. As for time point: newly diagnosed GD, antithyroid drugs for less than 3 months. Extracted RNA from PBMCs served as the source of the TCR library. American Thyroid Association guidelines defined how Graves' disease was diagnosed. CDR1 and CDR2 from the germline V gene are SGHAT and FQNNGV. This CDR3 comprises 12 residues. V was trimmed by 5 bases and J by 5 bases, leaving 10 bases between them. These data were also reused for a study on T cells in Graves' hyperthyroidism and ophthalmopathy.

The chain links TRBV11-2 to TRBJ2-7; D is ambiguous. Source: peripheral blood mononuclear cells (PBMCs), taken at new diagnosis, from a patient treated with antithyroid drugs. The source of this sequence is a woman aged 45-59 years with Graves disease. The CDR3 protein is CASSSTQDEQYF. In DNA form, the CDR3 reads TGTGCCAGCAGCAGTACCCAGGACGAGCAGTACTTC.